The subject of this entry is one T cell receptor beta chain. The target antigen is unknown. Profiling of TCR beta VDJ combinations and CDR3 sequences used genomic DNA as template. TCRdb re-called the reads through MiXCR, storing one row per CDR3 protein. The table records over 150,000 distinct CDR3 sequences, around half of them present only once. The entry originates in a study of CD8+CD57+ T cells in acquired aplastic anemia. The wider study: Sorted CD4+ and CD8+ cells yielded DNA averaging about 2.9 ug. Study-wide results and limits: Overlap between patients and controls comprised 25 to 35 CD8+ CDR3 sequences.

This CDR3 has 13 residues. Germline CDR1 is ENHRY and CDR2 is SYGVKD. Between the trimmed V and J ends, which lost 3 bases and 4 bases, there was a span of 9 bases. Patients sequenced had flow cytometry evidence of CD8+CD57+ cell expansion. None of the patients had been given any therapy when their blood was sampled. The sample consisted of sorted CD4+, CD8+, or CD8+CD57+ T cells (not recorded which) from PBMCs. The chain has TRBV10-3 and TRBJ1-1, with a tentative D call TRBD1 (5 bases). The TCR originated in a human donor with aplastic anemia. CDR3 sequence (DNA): TGTGCCATCAGTGATAAGGGGAGCACTGAAGCTTTCTTT. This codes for CAISDKGSTEAFF.